This T cell receptor beta chain is drawn from a study of blood T cell repertoires in COVID-19. In the authors' workflow: Amplification of reference gene primers was used by the study to estimate nucleated cell counts. Data came from immunoSEQ multiplex PCR; TCRdb stores just in-frame clones and leaves some out. Clonal size and the V and J genes are those of that table, whereas D and trimming came from the DNA. The sample carries fewer than 200,000 clones, over 70% recorded once. There are 15 residues in the CDR3. The germline V and J ends were trimmed by 0 bases and 1 base, with 7 bases remaining between them. CDR1 is SGHRS, CDR2 YFSETQ, per germline. On this clone: Other DNA variants within this sample encode the same CDR3.

Sequences were obtained from PBMCs or T cells enriched from blood (not recorded which). The chain combines TRBV5-1 with TRBJ1-4, with a weak D call TRBD1 (6 bases). The sequence was obtained from a woman in her fifties or sixties in a cohort exposed to, infected with or recovered from COVID-19 (not recorded which). DNA for the CDR3: TGCGCCAGCAGCTTGGGGGGGCAAACTAATGAAAAACTGTTTTTT. Translating gives CASSLGGQTNEKLFF.